The sequence of this T cell receptor beta chain was determined in a study of beta chain features in type 1 diabetes. Whole-study results and caveats: There was a possibility that cDNA sequencing over-represented cells with high TCR expression.

Investigators reverse transcribed all isolated RNA, so they sequenced expressed TCRB transcripts. Only in-frame clones appear in the TCRdb table, and some are missing; sequencing was by immunoSEQ multiplex PCR. The repertoire includes about 900,000 clones, about a sixth of them detected once, and 0.02% to 0.03% sits in the top ten. Notes on this clone: The antigen is undetermined.

Germline V gene data show CDR1 as SQVTM and CDR2 as ANQGSEA. This CDR3 spans 14 amino acids. The material sequenced was naive CD4+ T cells from blood. The TCR originated in a woman younger than 30 in good health. This rearrangement joins TRBV29-1 to TRBJ2-5, with 14 bases that match TRBD2. The J call may not be correct, given that the DNA end is closer to TRBJ2-7. Written as DNA, the CDR3 is TGCAGCGTAGACGGACTAGCGGGGGGCTACGAGCAGTACTTC. Amino acid sequence: CSVDGLAGGYEQYF.